The T cell receptor beta chain under discussion was sequenced for a study of a mutant IDH1 vaccine in newly diagnosed glioma. Study at large: Treated patients had a mean age of about 44 years and a sex split that was approximately 62% male and roughly 38% female.

Germline-derived CDR1 and CDR2 are SQVTM and ANQGSEA. The CDR3 loop spans 12 amino acids. The V end lost 6 bases, the J end lost 5 bases, and 8 bases lay between the germline ends. Profiling relied on immunoSEQ multiplex PCR, and the TCRdb table lists in-frame clones only, not all of them. The data contain 25,000 to 35,000 clones, roughly 80% of them seen just once; the ten biggest clones take up approximately 20%. Regarding time point: baseline, week 1 (first vaccination visit). Noted treatment: pre-vaccination baseline after standard-of-care therapy. The TCR originated in a man under 40 with glioma. The chain links TRBV29-1 to TRBJ1-6, with D possibly matching TRBD1 (5 bases). The source was PBMCs, collected from a glioma patient treated with radiotherapy, temozolomide or both. The chain's CDR3 is CSVQVDNSPLHF. The DNA for the CDR3 is TGCAGCGTACAGGTGGATAATTCACCCCTCCACTTT.